This T cell receptor (beta chain) was observed in a study of CXCR3-negative and CXCR3-positive naive CD8 T cells. In preparing the TRB cDNA libraries, 5' RACE with UMI labels was used. TCRdb reprocessed the 5' RACE reads and stores each CDR3 protein as one record, lacking DNA. The sample has over 100,000 distinct CDR3 sequences. Germline CDR1 reads MNHNY; CDR2 reads SVGAGI (reference sequence). CDR3 length: 12 amino acids. J is TRBJ2-1 and V is TRBV6-6; TCRdb indicates TRBD2, and absent DNA this call remains unverified. This TCR derives from a human donor in good health. Some clones in this sample may be carry-over from other donors' samples. Input material: naive CXCR3- CD8+ T cells from blood. Subset indicated: CD45RO-CCR7+CD27+CD95- naive CD8+ T cells lacking CXCR3 (TNR3-). This chain's CDR3 is CASSPSSEEQFF.